The 25 T cell receptor beta chains reported below all come from one sample, sequenced in a study of monozygotic twins with inflammatory bowel disease. For each CDR3 protein, TCRdb gives one entry from its re-call of the 5' RACE reads, without DNA. This table holds some 330,000 distinct CDR3 sequences. The specimen sequenced was blood. The source is a human donor with ulcerative colitis or Crohn's disease, or a healthy co-twin of an affected twin (not recorded which).

The chain links TRBV20-1 to TRBJ2-2. The germline gives CDR1 DFQATT, CDR2 SNEGSKA (reference sequence). The CDR3 runs to 14 residues. The CDR3 protein is CSARAGIDTGELFF.

The chain recombines TRBV29-1 with TRBJ2-7; without DNA, the TCRdb call of TRBD1 cannot be checked. CDR1 and CDR2 from the germline V gene are SQVTM and ANQGSEA. CDR3 length: 14 residues. The CDR3 sequence is CSVESAGIRYEQYF.

V is TRBV23-1 and J is TRBJ2-7. TRBV23-1 is noted as an ORF with a role that remains uncertain. This CDR3 is 15 amino acids long. CDR3 protein: CASSQFSEYPLEQYF.

This chain uses TRBV11-2 with TRBJ1-5. The CDR3 has 15 amino acids. Germline CDR1 and CDR2: SGHAT and FQNNGV. The CDR3 is CASSLTGRADQPQHF.

The chain couples TRBV20-1 to TRBJ1-6; there is no DNA to check the TCRdb D call of TRBD1. Germline V gene lookup returns CDR1 DFQATT and CDR2 SNEGSKA (reference sequence). This CDR3 is built from 16 residues. The chain's CDR3 is CSARTAGQGDSSPLHF.

The chain employs TRBV18 and TRBJ2-5. Germline V gene lookup returns CDR1 KGHSH and CDR2 LQKENI. The CDR3 runs to 13 residues. The CDR3 sequence is CASSTGTGETQYF. The entire variable domain, with the rest obtained from reference TRBV18 and TRBJ2-5, is as follows: NAGVMQNPRHLVRRRGQEARLRCSPMKGHSHVYWYRQLPEEGLKFMVYLQKENIIDESGMPKERFSAEFPKEGPSILRIQQVVRGDSAAYFCASSTGTGETQYFGPGTRLLVL.

This chain uses TRBV6-5 with TRBJ1-6; the TRBD1 assignment by TCRdb is unverifiable without DNA. The CDR3 spans 14 residues. The germline V gene encodes CDR1 MNHEY and CDR2 SVGAGI. CDR3 residues: CASSYRQGGSPLHF.

V gene TRBV4-2 combines with J gene TRBJ2-7; TCRdb lists TRBD2, though no DNA is available to test this call. The germline gives CDR1 LGHNA, CDR2 YNFKEQ. There are 17 residues in the CDR3. The CDR3 loop is CASSQDLSREVAYEQYF.

The chain carries TRBV5-1 and TRBJ2-7; TCRdb names TRBD1, which stays unverified in the absence of DNA. Germline CDR1 SGHRS, CDR2 YFSETQ. CDR3 size: 14 residues. The CDR3: CASSSQGGPYEQYF.

The chain couples TRBV6-2 or TRBV6-3 to TRBJ2-2; TCRdb designates TRBD2, a call that cannot be tested without DNA. In germline, CDR1 is MNHEY, CDR2 SVGEGT. CDR3 length equals 16 residues. CDR3 sequence reads: CASSYPPIGITGELFF.

The gene calls are TRBV7-2 and TRBJ2-7. This CDR3 is 14 amino acids long. CDR1 and CDR2 (germline): SGHTA, FQGNSA. The chain's CDR3 is CASSFSRGSYEQYF.

The CDR3 here is CASSHTGVPGELFF. The genes are TRBV7-2 and TRBJ2-2; TCRdb's D gene call, TRBD1, goes unchecked for lack of DNA. The CDR3 consists of 14 residues. The germline CDR1 and CDR2 sequences are SGHTA and FQGNSA.

The rearrangement links TRBV4-2 to TRBJ2-5. The CDR3 has 15 residues. Germline V CDR1 and CDR2: LGHNA, YNFKEQ. The CDR3 sequence is CASSQDLGGLETQYF.

The rearrangement uses TRBV12-3 or TRBV12-4 and TRBJ2-3; as DNA is missing, the TRBD2 call by TCRdb cannot be tested. The CDR3 spans 17 residues. CDR3 amino acids: CASSLALMSGRSDTQYF.

The CDR3 loop is CASSIGPYQETQYF. The chain combines TRBV19 with TRBJ2-5. CDR1 is LNHDA, CDR2 SQIVND, per germline (reference sequence). This CDR3 has 14 amino acids.

The chain joins TRBV7-2 to TRBJ1-5. The CDR3 is 14 amino acids. CDR1 is SGHTA and CDR2 is FQGNSA in the germline V gene. The CDR3 loop reads CASSLDSSYQPQHF. Looking up the rest from reference TRBV7-2 and TRBJ1-5 gives the full variable domain: GAGVSQSPSNKVTEKGKDVELRCDPISGHTALYWYRQSLGQGLEFLIYFQGNSAPDKSGLPSDRFSAERTGGSVSTLTIQRTQQEDSAVYLCASSLDSSYQPQHFGDGTRLSIL.

V usage is TRBV30 and J usage is TRBJ2-6; TCRdb's assignment of TRBD1 cannot be checked, as there is no DNA. The CDR3 loop spans 15 amino acids. Germline loops: CDR1 GTSNPN, CDR2 SVGIG (reference sequence). CDR3: CAWRDRGSGANVLTF.

The chain is built from TRBV6-6 and TRBJ1-1; TCRdb reports TRBD1, a call that lacks DNA to check it against. In germline, CDR1 is MNHNY, CDR2 SVGAGI (reference sequence). The CDR3 loop spans 14 amino acids. CDR3 amino acids: CASRLGALNTEAFF.

The chain combines TRBV20-1 with TRBJ2-5; TCRdb picks TRBD1, but there is no DNA to check that call. This CDR3 has 13 amino acids. Germline V gives CDR1 DFQATT, CDR2 SNEGSKA (reference sequence). The CDR3 region is CSGSGGGDETQYF.

This chain connects TRBV15 to TRBJ2-3. The CDR3 loop spans 17 amino acids. The V gene's germline CDR1 is LNHNV and CDR2 YYDKDF (reference sequence). The CDR3 loop is CATSRDVGNPRTDTQYF. The full variable domain, rest sourced from reference TRBV15 and TRBJ2-3, is DAMVIQNPRYQVTQFGKPVTLSCSQTLNHNVMYWYQQKSSQAPKLLFHYYDKDFNNEADTPDNFQSRRPNTSFCFLDIRSPGLGDTAMYLCATSRDVGNPRTDTQYFGPGTRLTVL.

The chain is built from TRBV24-1 and TRBJ2-2; checking the TCRdb D call of TRBD1 is not possible without DNA. The CDR3 totals 16 residues. Germline loops: CDR1 KGHDR, CDR2 SFDVKD. The CDR3 reads CATSGSGDPNTGELFF.

The chain uses TRBV5-1 and TRBJ2-7; TCRdb reports TRBD1, a call that lacks DNA to check it against. This CDR3 has 16 residues. Germline CDR1 and CDR2: SGHRS and YFSETQ. The CDR3 sequence is CASSLVGGGLSGEQYF.

V and J are TRBV6-5 and TRBJ2-7; the D call from TCRdb, TRBD2, cannot be confirmed without DNA. Germline V gene lookup returns CDR1 MNHEY and CDR2 SVGAGI. The CDR3 runs 13 residues. CDR3: CASIGTSGYEQYF.

This chain links TRBV29-1 with TRBJ2-5; TCRdb selects TRBD1, and the lack of DNA leaves this call unchecked. Looked up from germline, CDR1 is SQVTM and CDR2 is ANQGSEA. The length of the CDR3 is 15 residues. The CDR3 loop is CSVDGVTENQETQYF.

This chain uses TRBV6-4 with TRBJ1-2; the TCRdb call, TRBD1, lacks DNA for checking. Germline V CDR1 and CDR2: MRHNA, SNTAGT. The CDR3 spans 13 residues. CDR3 amino acids: CASRPGSTFGYTF.